Sequencing of this T cell receptor (beta chain) was carried out in a study of cytomegalovirus exposure and HLA in healthy donors. V was cut by 5 bases and J by 2 bases, with 10 bases left in between. The length of the CDR3 is 14 residues. Germline CDR1 and CDR2: SGHRS and YFSETQ. Primers for the PCR totalled 60 Vbeta and 13 Jbeta. The assay was immunoSEQ multiplex PCR, and TCRdb's table has in-frame clones only and misses some. The data show some 160,000 clones, approximately 80% seen once. This TCR was sampled from a male donor in good health and CMV-seronegative. Material: PBMCs. The V gene is TRBV5-1, the J gene TRBJ2-2; D unclear. The CDR3 DNA reads TGCGCCAGCAGACTAACATTAAACACCGGGGAGCTGTTTTTT. Protein: CASRLTLNTGELFF.